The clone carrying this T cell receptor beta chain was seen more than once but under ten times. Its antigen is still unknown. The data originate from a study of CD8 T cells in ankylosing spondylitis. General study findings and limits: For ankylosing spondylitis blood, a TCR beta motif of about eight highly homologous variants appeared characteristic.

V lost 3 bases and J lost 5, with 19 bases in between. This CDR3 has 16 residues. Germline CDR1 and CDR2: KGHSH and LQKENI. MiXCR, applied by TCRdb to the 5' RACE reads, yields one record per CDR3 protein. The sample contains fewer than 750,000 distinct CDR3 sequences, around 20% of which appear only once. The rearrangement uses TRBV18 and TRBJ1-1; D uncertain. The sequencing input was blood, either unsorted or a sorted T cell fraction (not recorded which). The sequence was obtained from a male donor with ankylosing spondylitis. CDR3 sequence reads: CASSPSLMGYRTEAFF. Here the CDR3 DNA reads TGTGCCAGCTCACCGTCCCTCATGGGGTATCGGACTGAAGCTTTCTTT.